These T cell receptor beta chains were read from a single sample in a study of cytomegalovirus exposure and HLA in healthy donors. Clones were sequenced by immunoSEQ multiplex PCR, and TCRdb holds only the in-frame ones, with some missing. The data show approximately 53,000 clones, almost 95% seen once. Source material: PBMCs. The origin of the receptors is a man aged 18 to 29 in good health and CMV-seronegative. CDR3s include the opening cysteine and the closing phenylalanine or tryptophan. Fields, in order: J gene, V gene, D gene, clone size, CDR3 DNA, CDR3 protein. D genes are given only for firm matches. Size tells how often a clone was seen (once, few, many) or the class of an expanded clone, and some rows leave it out.

TRBJ2-6,TRBV6-4,NA,NA,TGTGCCAGCAGTGACTCTACTTCTGGGGCCAACGTCCTGACTTTC,CASSDSTSGANVLTF
TRBJ2-1,TRBV7-7,TRBD2,NA,TGTGCTAGCAGCTTAGGGGCGGGGGGCCACAATGAGCAGTTCTTC,CASSLGAGGHNEQFF
TRBJ1-5,TRBV19,TRBD1,NA,TGTGCCAGTAGTATTCCCAGGGACAGCCAGCCCCAGCATTTT,CASSIPRDSQPQHF
TRBJ2-3,TRBV29-1,TRBD2,NA,TGCAGCGTAGAAGAACTAGCGGGAGTACGCGATACGCAGTATTTT,CSVEELAGVRDTQYF
TRBJ2-3,TRBV12-5,NA,NA,TGTGCTAGTGGTTTGGTACTCAGGGTAACAGATACGCAGTATTTT,CASGLVLRVTDTQYF
TRBJ1-4,TRBV7-9,TRBD1,once,TGTGCCAGCAGCTTAGGACAGGGTGGTGAAAAACTGTTTTTT,CASSLGQGGEKLFF
TRBJ1-3,TRBV28,NA,NA,TGTGCCAGCCTCGACAGTCTCTCTGGAAACACCATATATTTT,CASLDSLSGNTIYF
TRBJ2-7,TRBV7-9,TRBD2,medium-sized,TGTGCCAGCAGAGAAGGGACTAGCGGGAGGCCCCCCTACGAGCAGTACTTC,CASREGTSGRPPYEQYF
TRBJ2-2,TRBV4-3,NA,NA,TGCGCCAGCAGCCATCGGGATCCCGGGGAGCTGTTTTTT,CASSHRDPGELFF
TRBJ2-7,TRBV27,NA,NA,TGTGCCAGCAGGGACAGATACGAGCAGTACTTC,CASRDRYEQYF
TRBJ2-7,TRBV6-5,NA,NA,TGTGCCAGCAGTTACAAGGTCTTGCGGGCGATACACGAGCAGTACTTC,CASSYKVLRAIHEQYF
TRBJ1-1,TRBV27,NA,NA,TGTGCCAGCAGTTTAGTCGGGGAATTTGAAGCTTTCTTT,CASSLVGEFEAFF
TRBJ2-7,TRBV19,TRBD1,NA,TGTGCCAGTAGGGGGACAGGGAGTTACGAGCAGTACTTC,CASRGTGSYEQYF
TRBJ1-2,TRBV2,NA,NA,TGTGCCAGCAGTGAAGCGGGTGTGGGCAGAAACTATGGCTACACCTTC,CASSEAGVGRNYGYTF
TRBJ2-7,TRBV5-4,TRBD2,NA,TGTGCCAGCAGCTTGGCTGGACTAGCGGGAGCCTACGAGCAGTACTTC,CASSLAGLAGAYEQYF
TRBJ1-1,TRBV7-9,NA,NA,TGTGCCAGCAGCTTAGGGGCTACTGAAGCTTTCTTT,CASSLGATEAFF
TRBJ2-7,TRBV4-2,NA,NA,TGTGCCAGCAGCCAAGATTTAGGGAGCCCCTCCTACGAGCAGTACTTC,CASSQDLGSPSYEQYF
TRBJ1-5,TRBV5-1,NA,NA,TGCGCCAGCAGCTTGGGGGACAAAAGCCAGCCCCAGCATTTT,CASSLGDKSQPQHF
TRBJ2-3,TRBV5-1,NA,NA,TGCGCCAGCAGCTTGGGCCTTGGAGGGAGGCTTAGAGATACGCAGTATTTT,CASSLGLGGRLRDTQYF
TRBJ2-2,TRBV10-3,NA,once,TGTGCCATCAGTGCCAACCCATCTAGTTCCGGGGAGCTGTTTTTT,CAISANPSSSGELFF
TRBJ2-1,TRBV7-6,NA,NA,TGTGCCAGCAGCACCCGGTCAGGGGTGAGGAATGAGCAGTTCTTC,CASSTRSGVRNEQFF
TRBJ2-3,TRBV6-5,NA,NA,TGTGCCAGCAGTCCCCGGACTGAAGCAGATACGCAGTATTTT,CASSPRTEADTQYF
TRBJ2-1,TRBV27,NA,NA,TGTGCCAGCAGTCCAATGATTTATCTCAGTGGCTACAATGAGCAGTTCTTC,CASSPMIYLSGYNEQFF
TRBJ2-7,TRBV27,TRBD1,NA,TGTGCCAGCAGCCACCTCCCGGGACAGGGGGCTTACGAGCAGTACTTC,CASSHLPGQGAYEQYF
TRBJ2-7,TRBV7-8,NA,NA,TGTGCCAGCAGCCCACGGCACAGAGTTACCTACGAGCAGTACTTC,CASSPRHRVTYEQYF
TRBJ1-2,TRBV28,TRBD1,NA,TGTGCCAGCAGTTTGGGGGACAGGGGCCATGGCTACACCTTC,CASSLGDRGHGYTF
TRBJ2-1,TRBV5-4,TRBD1,NA,TGTGCCAGCAGCCCGACAGGGTCCTACAATGAGCAGTTCTTC,CASSPTGSYNEQFF
TRBJ2-7,TRBV21-1,NA,NA,TGTGCCAGCAGCAACCGTACTTGCGGGAGATCTTACGAGCAGTACTTC,CASSNRTCGRSYEQYF
TRBJ2-7,TRBV7-2,TRBD1,NA,TGTGCCAGCAGCTCGACAGGGCAGGTCTACGAGCAGTACTTC,CASSSTGQVYEQYF
TRBJ2-1,TRBV7-2,TRBD2,NA,TGTGCCAGCAGAAATTTAGCGGGAGGCTCCTACAATGAGCAGTTCTTC,CASRNLAGGSYNEQFF
TRBJ2-1,TRBV7-8,TRBD2,NA,TGTGCCAGCAGCTTAGCGTTGGCGGGAGGGGATGAGCAGTTCTTC,CASSLALAGGDEQFF
TRBJ2-1,TRBV6-6,NA,NA,TGTGCCAGCAGAGAGGGGGTTACCTACAATGAGCAGTTCTTC,CASREGVTYNEQFF
TRBJ2-7,TRBV7-2,TRBD2,once,TGTGCCAGCAGCTTAGTGACTAGCGGTACCTACGAGCAGTACTTC,CASSLVTSGTYEQYF
TRBJ2-1,TRBV27,NA,NA,TGTGCCAGCAGTTTGAGACTAACCTCCAATGAGCAGTTCTTC,CASSLRLTSNEQFF
TRBJ2-3,TRBV19,NA,NA,TGTGCCAGTAGTACAAGGGAGGATACGCAGTATTTT,CASSTREDTQYF
TRBJ2-7,TRBV18,NA,NA,TGTGCCAGCTCCCCGGTCTGGAGTCTCTACGAGCAGTACTTC,CASSPVWSLYEQYF
TRBJ1-1,TRBV27,NA,NA,TGTGCCAGCAGCCCCAGGGTGATAGGGGACACTGAAGCTTTCTTT,CASSPRVIGDTEAFF
TRBJ2-6,TRBV4-1,TRBD1,few,TGCGCCAGCAGCCGACAGACAGGGGAGGTCCTGACTTTC,CASSRQTGEVLTF
TRBJ2-4,TRBV5-4,NA,NA,TGTGCCAGCAGCCAGCGGGACAGGTTAGCCAAAAACATTCAGTACTTC,CASSQRDRLAKNIQYF
TRBJ1-4,TRBV30,TRBD1,NA,TGTGCCTGGGATCCCGACGGGACAGGGTCCTATGAAAAACTGTTTTTT,CAWDPDGTGSYEKLFF
TRBJ2-2,TRBV6-5,TRBD1,NA,TGTGCCAGCAGTTACGGGGGACAGCTGAACACCGGGGAGCTGTTTTTT,CASSYGGQLNTGELFF
TRBJ2-1,TRBV5-6,TRBD2,NA,TGTGCCAGCAGCCCGGGAGGGACTAGGGGATTCAATGAGCAGTTCTTC,CASSPGGTRGFNEQFF
TRBJ2-7,TRBV5-1,NA,NA,TGCGCCAGCAGCCTATCGCCTAGCGATTTTGTGCAGTACTTC,CASSLSPSDFVQYF
TRBJ2-1,TRBV7-9,TRBD1,NA,TGTGCCAGCAGCTCCCCGGGACAGGGGAGGAGTGAGCAGTTCTTC,CASSSPGQGRSEQFF
TRBJ2-1,TRBV30,NA,NA,TGTGCCTGGAGTGTACCCTGGCTTTACAATGAGCAGTTCTTC,CAWSVPWLYNEQFF
TRBJ1-1,TRBV21-1,NA,NA,TGTGCCAGCAGCAAGGGAGATGGTCCTGAAGCTTTCTTT,CASSKGDGPEAFF
TRBJ2-5,TRBV9,TRBD1,NA,TGTGCCAGCAGCGCTTCCGGGACAGGGGCACAAGAGACCCAGTACTTC,CASSASGTGAQETQYF
TRBJ1-1,TRBV29-1,NA,NA,TGCAGCGCCGAGGTCCAGGGAGCTTTCTTT,CSAEVQGAFF
TRBJ2-2,TRBV7-6,TRBD2,once,TGTGCCAGCAGCTTAAGCGGACTAGCGGGGACCGGGGAGCTGTTTTTT,CASSLSGLAGTGELFF
TRBJ2-5,TRBV27,TRBD2,NA,TGTGCCAGCAGTTTATTTGCGGGAGTTAGGGAGACCCAGTACTTC,CASSLFAGVRETQYF